This T cell receptor (beta chain) was captured by sequencing in a study of T cells in Graves' hyperthyroidism and ophthalmopathy. The CDR3 loop spans 13 amino acids. The ends lost 4 bases at V and 6 bases at J; junction bases unmatched: 1. Germline V lookup: CDR1 SEHNR, CDR2 FQNEAQ (reference sequence). Authors of the study amplified TCR beta CDR3 regions from RNA transcripts. The TCR CDR3 was amplified in a first-round RT-PCR using the HTBI primer set. In TCRdb, the multiplex PCR reads were re-called with MiXCR into one record per CDR3 protein. This sample has 530,000 or so distinct CDR3 sequences, with around a quarter found just once. In this sample, this clonotype turned up a few times.

The sequenced material came from blood. The chain carries TRBV7-9 and TRBJ2-2, with 8 positions matching TRBD1. This receptor was obtained from a woman aged 25 to 39 with Graves' ophthalmopathy. The CDR3 loop is CASSWTGSGELFF. DNA of the CDR3: TGTGCCAGCAGCTGGACAGGGTCCGGGGAGCTGTTTTTT.